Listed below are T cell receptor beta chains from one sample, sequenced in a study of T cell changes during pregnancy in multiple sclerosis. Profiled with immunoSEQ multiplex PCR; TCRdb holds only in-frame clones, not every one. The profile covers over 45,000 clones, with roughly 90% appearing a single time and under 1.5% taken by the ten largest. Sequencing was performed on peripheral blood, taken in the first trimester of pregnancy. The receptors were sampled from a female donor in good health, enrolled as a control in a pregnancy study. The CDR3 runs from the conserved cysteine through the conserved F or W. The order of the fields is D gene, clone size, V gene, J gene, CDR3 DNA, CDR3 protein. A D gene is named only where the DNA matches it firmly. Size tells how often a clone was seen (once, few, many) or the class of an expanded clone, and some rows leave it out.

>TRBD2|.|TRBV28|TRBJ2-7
TGTGCCAGCACCCCCGGGACTAGCGGGACCTACGAGCAGTACTTC
CASTPGTSGTYEQYF
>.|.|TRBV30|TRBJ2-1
TGTGCCTGGAGTGTAGTCCCCGCCAGTGAGCAGTTCTTC
CAWSVVPASEQFF
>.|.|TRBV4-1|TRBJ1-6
TGCGCCAGCAGCCAAGATATTAGTTCACCCCTCCACTTT
CASSQDISSPLHF
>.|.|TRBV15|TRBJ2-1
TGTGCCACCAGCAGAGATAAAGCGGTTTACAATGAGCAGTTCTTC
CATSRDKAVYNEQFF
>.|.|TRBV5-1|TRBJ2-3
TGCGCCAGCGGGGGCTCGGGGGGCCAGCTTACAGATACGCAGTATTTT
CASGGSGGQLTDTQYF
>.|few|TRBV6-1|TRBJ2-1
TGTGCCAGCAGTGAAGCGGGAGGCTCCTACAATGAGCAGTTCTTC
CASSEAGGSYNEQFF
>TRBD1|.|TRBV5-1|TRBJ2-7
TGCGCCAGCAGCTTGGGCCAAGGGGGCCCGAATGTTTACGAGCAGTACTTC
CASSLGQGGPNVYEQYF
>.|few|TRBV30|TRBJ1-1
TGTGCCTGGAGTACAAGCTTGGGGGGACTGTTTAACACTGAAGCTTTCTTT
CAWSTSLGGLFNTEAFF
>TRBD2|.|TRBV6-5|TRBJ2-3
TGTGCCAGCAGTTACGGGCCAGCGGGAGGGTTGGATACGCAGTATTTT
CASSYGPAGGLDTQYF
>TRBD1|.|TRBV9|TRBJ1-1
TGTGCCAGCAGCCCACAGACAGGGGTGTACACTGAAGCTTTCTTT
CASSPQTGVYTEAFF
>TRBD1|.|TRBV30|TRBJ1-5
TGTGCCTGGATCGGAAAGGGACAGGGTCATCAGCCCCAGCATTTT
CAWIGKGQGHQPQHF
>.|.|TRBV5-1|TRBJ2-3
TGCGCCAGCAACCCATCCTTCGGGGGCACAGATACGCAGTATTTT
CASNPSFGGTDTQYF
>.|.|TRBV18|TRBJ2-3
TGTGCCAGCTCATCACAAAATCAGGACAGACAGTATTTT
CASSSQNQDRQYF
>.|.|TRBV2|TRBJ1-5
TGTGCCAGCAGTGACGAGGGTCGGAGCAATCAGCCCCAGCATTTT
CASSDEGRSNQPQHF
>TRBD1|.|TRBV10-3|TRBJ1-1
TGTGCCATCAGTGAGAGGGGGCGGTCGAACACTGAAGCTTTCTTT
CAISERGRSNTEAFF
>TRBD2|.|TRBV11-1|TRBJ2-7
TGTGCCAGCAGCCCGAGACTAGCGGGAGGAAACGAGCAGTACTTC
CASSPRLAGGNEQYF
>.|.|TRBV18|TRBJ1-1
TGTGCCAGCTCACCACCGCAGGGCCTGGTCATGAACACTGAAGCTTTCTTT
CASSPPQGLVMNTEAFF
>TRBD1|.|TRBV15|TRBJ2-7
TGTGCCACTTCCCCCCGGGACAGGGTACGCTACGAGCAGTACTTC
CATSPRDRVRYEQYF
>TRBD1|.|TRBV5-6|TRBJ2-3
TGTGCCAGCAGCAGACGACAGGGGGCAACAGATACGCAGTATTTT
CASSRRQGATDTQYF
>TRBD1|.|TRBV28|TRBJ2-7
TGTGCCAGCAGTTTCCCCGGGACAGGGGGATCCTACGAGCAGTACTTC
CASSFPGTGGSYEQYF
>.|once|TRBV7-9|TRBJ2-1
TGTGCCAGCAGCCCGAAGGGGCAGAGCTCCTACAATGAGCAGTTCTTC
CASSPKGQSSYNEQFF
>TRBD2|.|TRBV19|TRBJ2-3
TGTGCCAGTAGACGAAGCGGGGGAACAGATACGCAGTATTTT
CASRRSGGTDTQYF
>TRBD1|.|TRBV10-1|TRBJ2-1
TGCGCCAGCAGAGGAACGAATAGGGACAGTCGCTTCCCAAATGAGCAGTTCTTC
CASRGTNRDSRFPNEQFF
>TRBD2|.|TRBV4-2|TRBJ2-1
TGTGCCAGCAGTCGCGGGGCGGGGGGGACAAATGAGCAGTTCTTC
CASSRGAGGTNEQFF
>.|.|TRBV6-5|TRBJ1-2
TGTGCCAGCTGTAAGGTGCAGGGATACGGTGGCTACACCTTC
CASCKVQGYGGYTF
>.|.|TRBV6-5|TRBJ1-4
TGTGCCAGCCGTTTCGGGGCAACTAATGAAAAACTGTTTTTT
CASRFGATNEKLFF
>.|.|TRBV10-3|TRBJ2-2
TGTGCCATCAGCCCCCGCGGGCAGAACACCGGGGAGCTGTTTTTT
CAISPRGQNTGELFF
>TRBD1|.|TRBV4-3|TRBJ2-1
TGCGCCACCAGCCCCGGACAGGGAAATGAGCAGTTCTTC
CATSPGQGNEQFF
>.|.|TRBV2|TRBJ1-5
TGTGCCAGCAGTGATCACAGGGCTAACAATCAGCCCCAGCATTTT
CASSDHRANNQPQHF
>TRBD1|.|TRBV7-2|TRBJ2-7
TGTGCCAGCAGCTCAGACGGGACAGGGGGCTACGAGCAGTACTTC
CASSSDGTGGYEQYF
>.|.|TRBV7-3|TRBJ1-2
TGTGCCAGCAGCTTAGTGGGTCGGGGGAAGGAAGGTGGCTACACCTTC
CASSLVGRGKEGGYTF
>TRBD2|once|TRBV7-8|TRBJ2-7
TGTGCCAGCAGGGGATTAGCGGGGGGATCCTCCTACGAGCAGTACTTC
CASRGLAGGSSYEQYF
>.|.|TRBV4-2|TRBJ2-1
TGTGCCAGCAGCCCGACCGCTAGTGGCCCTTACAATGAGCAGTTCTTC
CASSPTASGPYNEQFF
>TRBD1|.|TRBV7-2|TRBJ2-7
TGTGCCAGCAGCACCCGACAGGGGGCCGGCGAGCAGTACTTC
CASSTRQGAGEQYF
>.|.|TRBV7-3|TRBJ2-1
TGTGCCAGCAGCTTTTTGGGGACTCGCGAGCAGTTCTTC
CASSFLGTREQFF
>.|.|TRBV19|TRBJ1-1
TGTGCCAGTAGCGAGGGTATGAGCACTGAAGCTTTCTTT
CASSEGMSTEAFF
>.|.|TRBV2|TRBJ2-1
TGTGCCAGCAGTGAGGAGTTTCGGCATGAGCAGTTCTTC
CASSEEFRHEQFF
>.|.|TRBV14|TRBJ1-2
TGTGCCAGCAGCCCTCCTTCTATTAACTATGGCTACACCTTC
CASSPPSINYGYTF
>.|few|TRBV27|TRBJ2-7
TGTGCCAGCAGCGGGCAGCGGAGCTCCTACGAGCAGTACTTC
CASSGQRSSYEQYF
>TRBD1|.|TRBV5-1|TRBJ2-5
TGCGCCAGCAGCTTGTCGACAGGGGGCCTCCAAGAGACCCAGTACTTC
CASSLSTGGLQETQYF
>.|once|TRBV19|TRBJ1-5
TGTGCCAGCAGTGTTGGTGCAACGGAGCCCCAGCATTTT
CASSVGATEPQHF
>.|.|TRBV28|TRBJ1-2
TGTGCCAGCAGTCAAGCTATGATTCCGGGTGGCTACACCTTC
CASSQAMIPGGYTF